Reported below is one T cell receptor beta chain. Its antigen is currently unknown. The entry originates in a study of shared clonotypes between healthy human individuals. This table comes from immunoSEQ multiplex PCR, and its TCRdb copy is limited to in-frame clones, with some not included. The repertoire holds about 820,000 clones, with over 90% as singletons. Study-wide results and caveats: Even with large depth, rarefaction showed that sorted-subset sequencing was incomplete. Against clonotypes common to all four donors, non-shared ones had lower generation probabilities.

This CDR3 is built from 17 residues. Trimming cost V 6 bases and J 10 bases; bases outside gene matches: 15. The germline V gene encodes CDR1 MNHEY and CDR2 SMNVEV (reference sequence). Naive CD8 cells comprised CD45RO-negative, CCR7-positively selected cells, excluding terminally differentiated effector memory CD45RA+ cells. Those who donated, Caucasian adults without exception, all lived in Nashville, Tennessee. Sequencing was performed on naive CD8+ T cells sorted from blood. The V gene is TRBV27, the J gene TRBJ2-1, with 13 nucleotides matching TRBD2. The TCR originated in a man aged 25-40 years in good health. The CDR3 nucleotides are TGTGCCAGCAGGGCAATAATAGGACTAGCGGGAGTCGAGGAGCAGTTCTTC. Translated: CASRAIIGLAGVEEQFF.